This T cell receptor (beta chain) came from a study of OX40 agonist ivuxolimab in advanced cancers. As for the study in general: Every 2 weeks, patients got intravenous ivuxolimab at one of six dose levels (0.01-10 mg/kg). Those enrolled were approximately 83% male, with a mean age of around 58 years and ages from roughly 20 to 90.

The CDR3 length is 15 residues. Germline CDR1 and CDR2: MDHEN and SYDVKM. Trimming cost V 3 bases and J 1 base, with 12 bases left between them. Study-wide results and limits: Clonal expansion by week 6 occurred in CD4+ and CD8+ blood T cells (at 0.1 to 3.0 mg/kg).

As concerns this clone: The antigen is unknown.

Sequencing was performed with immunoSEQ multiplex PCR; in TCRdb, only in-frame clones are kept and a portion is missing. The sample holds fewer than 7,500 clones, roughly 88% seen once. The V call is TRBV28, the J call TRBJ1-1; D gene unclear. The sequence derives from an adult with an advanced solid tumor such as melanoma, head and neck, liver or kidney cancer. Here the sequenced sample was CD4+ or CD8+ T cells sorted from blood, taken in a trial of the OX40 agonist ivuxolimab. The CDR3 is CASSFFQLGNTEAFF. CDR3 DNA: TGTGCCAGCAGTTTTTTTCAACTCGGGAACACTGAAGCTTTCTTT.